Included here is one TCR beta chain sequence, with context. Its specificity is unknown. Clones were sequenced by immunoSEQ multiplex PCR, and TCRdb holds only the in-frame ones, with some missing. The sample shows tens of thousands of clones, around four fifths of them seen only once. Within the ViraFEST assay, antigen-specific CD4+ T cells underwent expansion with viral peptide pools prior to sequencing. Culturing for about 9 days preceded CD4+ T cell isolation. Participants were vaccinated with two doses of either the BNT162b2 or mRNA-1273 vaccine. The entry originates in a study of vaccination effects on CD4 cells after COVID-19. Germline V gene lookup returns CDR1 MGHRA and CDR2 YSYEKL. The CDR3 spans 19 residues. With 0 bases clipped from V and 11 bases from J, the junction kept 17 bases outside the gene matches.

Material: CD4+ T cells from PBMCs cultured with HCoV-OC43 spike peptides, obtained after COVID-19 vaccination. Subset indicated: HCoV-OC43 spike overlapping peptide pool stimulation. This sequence was found in a human donor who received a COVID-19 vaccine. The chain recombines TRBV4-1 with TRBJ1-5, with 12 bases fitting TRBD1. CDR3 nucleotide sequence: TGCGCCAGCAGCCAAGATTTAGCCGTATGGGACAGGGGGCGGCGGGCCCAGCATTTT. It is translated as CASSQDLAVWDRGRRAQHF.